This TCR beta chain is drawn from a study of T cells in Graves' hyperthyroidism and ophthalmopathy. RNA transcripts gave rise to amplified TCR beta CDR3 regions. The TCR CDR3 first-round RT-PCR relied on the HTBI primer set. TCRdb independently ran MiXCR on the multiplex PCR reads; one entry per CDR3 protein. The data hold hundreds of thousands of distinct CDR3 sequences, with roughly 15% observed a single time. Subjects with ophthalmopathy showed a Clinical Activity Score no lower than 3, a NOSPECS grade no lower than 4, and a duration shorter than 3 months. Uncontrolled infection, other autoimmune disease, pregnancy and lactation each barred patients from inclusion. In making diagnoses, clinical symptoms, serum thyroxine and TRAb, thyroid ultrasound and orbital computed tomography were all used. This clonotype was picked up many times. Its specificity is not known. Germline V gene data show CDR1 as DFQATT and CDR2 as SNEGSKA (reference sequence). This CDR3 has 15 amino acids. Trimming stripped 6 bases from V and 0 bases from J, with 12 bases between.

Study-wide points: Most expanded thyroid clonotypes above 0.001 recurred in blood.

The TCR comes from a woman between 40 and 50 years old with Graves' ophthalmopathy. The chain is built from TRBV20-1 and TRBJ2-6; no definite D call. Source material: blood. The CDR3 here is CSALAEPSGANVLTF. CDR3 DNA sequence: TGCAGTGCCCTGGCGGAGCCCTCTGGGGCCAACGTCCTGACTTTC.